This TCR beta chain was observed in a study of cytomegalovirus exposure and HLA in healthy donors. Study-wide findings and caveats: A prior analysis recorded that most TCR beta V segments were productive about 87% or about 30% of the time. Immune exposure data for these donors was limited to CMV serostatus. The authors judged a highly shared variant cluster likely a sequencing artifact.

Losses at the gene ends were 4 bases for V and 1 base for J; bases not matched to a gene: 8. The CDR3 is made up of 15 amino acids. Germline loops: CDR1 SGHKS, CDR2 YYEKEE (reference sequence). Of note for this clone: Its target is unknown.

Primers: 60 Vbeta forward and 13 Jbeta reverse. Original methodology: In a later analysis, roughly 10 million of approximately 80 million unique beta chains occurred in at least two donors. Assay: immunoSEQ multiplex PCR; the TCRdb copy retains only in-frame clones and omits some. V, J and clone size are taken as reported in that table, and D and trimming were inferred from the DNA itself. The sample holds over 130,000 clones; around three quarters are singletons and the top ten take roughly 6.2%. This sequence originates from a middle-aged woman in good health and CMV-seropositive. The V and J genes are TRBV5-5 and TRBJ2-7; TRBD2 aligns across 7 bases. Source material: PBMCs. CDR3 nucleotides: TGTGCCAGCAGCACTGGGGGGGACCTGTCCTACGAGCAGTACTTC. Its translation: CASSTGGDLSYEQYF.